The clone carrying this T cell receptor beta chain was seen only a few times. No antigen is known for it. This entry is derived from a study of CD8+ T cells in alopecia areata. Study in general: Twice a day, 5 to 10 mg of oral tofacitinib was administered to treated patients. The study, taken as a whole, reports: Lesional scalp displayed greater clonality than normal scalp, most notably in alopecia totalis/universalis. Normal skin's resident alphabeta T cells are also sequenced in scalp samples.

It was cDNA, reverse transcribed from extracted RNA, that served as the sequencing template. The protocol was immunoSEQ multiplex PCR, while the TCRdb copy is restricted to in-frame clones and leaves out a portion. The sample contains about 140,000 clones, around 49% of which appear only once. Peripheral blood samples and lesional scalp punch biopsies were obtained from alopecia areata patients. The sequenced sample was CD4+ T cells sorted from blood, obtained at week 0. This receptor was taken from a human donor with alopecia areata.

DNA for the CDR3: TGTGCCAGCAGTCCAAAAGGACAGGGCCGGGCTGAAGCTTTCTTT. This codes for CASSPKGQGRAEAFF. The chain carries TRBV6-5 and TRBJ1-1, with 8 nucleotides matching TRBD1. The V and J ends lost 5 bases and 6 bases, in that order; junction bases with no gene match: 11. The CDR3 is 15 residues long. CDR1 MNHEY and CDR2 SVGAGI come from the germline V gene.